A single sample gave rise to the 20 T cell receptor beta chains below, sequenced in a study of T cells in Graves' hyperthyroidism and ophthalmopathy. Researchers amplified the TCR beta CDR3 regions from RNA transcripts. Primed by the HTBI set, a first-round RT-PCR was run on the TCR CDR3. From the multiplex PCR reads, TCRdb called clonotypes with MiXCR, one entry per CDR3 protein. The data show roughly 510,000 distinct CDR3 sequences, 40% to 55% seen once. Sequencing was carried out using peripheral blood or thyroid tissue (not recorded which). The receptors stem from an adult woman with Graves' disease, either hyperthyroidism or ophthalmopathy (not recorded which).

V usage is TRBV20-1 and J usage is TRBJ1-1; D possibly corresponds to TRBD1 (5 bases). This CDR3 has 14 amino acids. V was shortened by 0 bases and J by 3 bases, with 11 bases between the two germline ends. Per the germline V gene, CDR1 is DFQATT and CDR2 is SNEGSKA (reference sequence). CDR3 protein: CSARDTGDDTEAFF. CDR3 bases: TGCAGTGCTAGAGATACCGGGGACGACACTGAAGCTTTCTTT.

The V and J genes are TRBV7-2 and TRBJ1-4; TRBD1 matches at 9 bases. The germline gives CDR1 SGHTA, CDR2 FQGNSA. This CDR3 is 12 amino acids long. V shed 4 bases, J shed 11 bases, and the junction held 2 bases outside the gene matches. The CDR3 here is CASSYGQGKLFF. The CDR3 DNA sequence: TGTGCCAGCAGCTACGGACAGGGGAAACTGTTTTTT.

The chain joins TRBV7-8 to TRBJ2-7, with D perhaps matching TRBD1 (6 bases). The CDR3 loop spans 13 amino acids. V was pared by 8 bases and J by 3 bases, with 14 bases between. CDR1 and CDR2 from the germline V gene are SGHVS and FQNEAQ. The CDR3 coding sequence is TGTGCCAGCTCTGGGGGCTATGGCTACGAGCAGTACTTC. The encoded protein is CASSGGYGYEQYF.

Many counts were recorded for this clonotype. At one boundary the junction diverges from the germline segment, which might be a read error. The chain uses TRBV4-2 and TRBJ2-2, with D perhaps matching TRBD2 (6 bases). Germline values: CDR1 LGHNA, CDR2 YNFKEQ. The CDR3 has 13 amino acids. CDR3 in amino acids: CASSRDPTGGLFF. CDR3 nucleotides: TGTGCCAGCAGCCGAGACCCCACCGGGGGGCTGTTTTTT.

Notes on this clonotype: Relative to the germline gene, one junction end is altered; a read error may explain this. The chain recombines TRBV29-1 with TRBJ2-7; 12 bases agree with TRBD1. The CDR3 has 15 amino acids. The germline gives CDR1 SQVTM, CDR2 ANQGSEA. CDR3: CSVEAGTGGGYEQYF. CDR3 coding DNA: TGCAGCGTCGAAGCCGGGACAGGGGGCGGGTACGAGCAGTACTTC.

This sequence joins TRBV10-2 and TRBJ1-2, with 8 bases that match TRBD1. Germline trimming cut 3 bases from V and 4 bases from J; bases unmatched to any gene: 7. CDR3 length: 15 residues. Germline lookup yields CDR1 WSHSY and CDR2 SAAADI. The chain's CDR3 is CASSEGQGSSYGYTF. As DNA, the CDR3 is TGCGCCAGCAGTGAAGGACAGGGTAGCTCCTATGGCTACACCTTC.

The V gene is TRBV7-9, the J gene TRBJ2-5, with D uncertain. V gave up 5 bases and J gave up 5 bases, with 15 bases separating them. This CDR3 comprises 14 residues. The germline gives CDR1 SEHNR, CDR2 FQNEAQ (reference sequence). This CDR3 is CASSQDPPPETQYF. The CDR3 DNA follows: TGTGCCAGCAGCCAAGATCCCCCGCCGGAGACCCAGTACTTC.

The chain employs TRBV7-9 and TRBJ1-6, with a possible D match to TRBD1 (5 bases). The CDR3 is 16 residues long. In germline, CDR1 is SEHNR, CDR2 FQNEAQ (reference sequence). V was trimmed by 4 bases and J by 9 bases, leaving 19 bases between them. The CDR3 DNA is TGTGCCAGCAGCTCCCGGAAACAGGTTGGGACTTCACCCCTCCACTTT. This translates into CASSSRKQVGTSPLHF.

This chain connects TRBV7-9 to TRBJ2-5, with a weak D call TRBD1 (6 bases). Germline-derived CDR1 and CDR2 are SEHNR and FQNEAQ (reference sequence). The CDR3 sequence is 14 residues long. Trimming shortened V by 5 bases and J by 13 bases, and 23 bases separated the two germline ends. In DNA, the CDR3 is TGTGCCAGCAGCCACCGGGACACAGGCCGGCGGGTGTACTTC. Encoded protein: CASSHRDTGRRVYF.

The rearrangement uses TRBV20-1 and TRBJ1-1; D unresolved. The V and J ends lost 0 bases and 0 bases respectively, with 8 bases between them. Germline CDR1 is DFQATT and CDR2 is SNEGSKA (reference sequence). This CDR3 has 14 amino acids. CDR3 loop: CSARDVGMNTEAFF. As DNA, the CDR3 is TGCAGTGCTAGAGATGTAGGAATGAACACTGAAGCTTTCTTT.

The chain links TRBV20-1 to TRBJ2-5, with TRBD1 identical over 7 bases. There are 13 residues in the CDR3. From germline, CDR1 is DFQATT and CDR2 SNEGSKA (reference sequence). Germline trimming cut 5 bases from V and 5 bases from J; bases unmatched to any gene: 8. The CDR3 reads CSAWGQLKETQYF. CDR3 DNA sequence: TGCAGTGCTTGGGGACAGTTGAAGGAGACCCAGTACTTC.

CDR3 protein: CASSSFDSIGQPQHF. In DNA, the CDR3 is TGTGCCAGCAGCTCCTTCGACAGCATTGGTCAGCCCCAGCATTTT. This chain connects TRBV7-9 to TRBJ1-5; TRBD1 might be the D (5 bases). In germline, CDR1 is SEHNR, CDR2 FQNEAQ (reference sequence). The CDR3 runs 15 residues. V shed 4 bases and J shed 6 bases, with 16 bases lying between them.

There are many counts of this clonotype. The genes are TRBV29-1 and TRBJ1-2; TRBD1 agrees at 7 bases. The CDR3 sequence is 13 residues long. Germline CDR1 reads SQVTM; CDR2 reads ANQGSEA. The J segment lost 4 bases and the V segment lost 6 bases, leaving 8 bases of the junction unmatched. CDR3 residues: CSVDRVGGYGYTF. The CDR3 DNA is TGCAGCGTCGACAGGGTCGGGGGCTATGGCTACACCTTC.

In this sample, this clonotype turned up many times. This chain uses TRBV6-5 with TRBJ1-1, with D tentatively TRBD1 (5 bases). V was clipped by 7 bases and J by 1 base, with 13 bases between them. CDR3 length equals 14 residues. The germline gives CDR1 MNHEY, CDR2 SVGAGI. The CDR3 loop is CASKNRRRNTEAFF. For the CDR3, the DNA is TGTGCCAGCAAAAACAGGAGGAGGAACACTGAAGCTTTCTTT.

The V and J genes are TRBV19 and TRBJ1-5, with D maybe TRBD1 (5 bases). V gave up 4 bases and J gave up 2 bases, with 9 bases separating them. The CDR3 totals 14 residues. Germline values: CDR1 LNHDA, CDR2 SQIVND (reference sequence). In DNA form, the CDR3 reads TGTGCCAGTAGTACAGGGTTCCGCAATCAGCCCCAGCATTTT. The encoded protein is CASSTGFRNQPQHF.

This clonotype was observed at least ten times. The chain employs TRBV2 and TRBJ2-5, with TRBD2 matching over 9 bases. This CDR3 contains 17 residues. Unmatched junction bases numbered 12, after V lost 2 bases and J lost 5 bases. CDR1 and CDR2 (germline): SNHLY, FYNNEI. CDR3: CASSERVAGGVLETQYF. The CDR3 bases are TGTGCCAGCAGTGAAAGGGTCGCGGGAGGGGTGTTGGAGACCCAGTACTTC.

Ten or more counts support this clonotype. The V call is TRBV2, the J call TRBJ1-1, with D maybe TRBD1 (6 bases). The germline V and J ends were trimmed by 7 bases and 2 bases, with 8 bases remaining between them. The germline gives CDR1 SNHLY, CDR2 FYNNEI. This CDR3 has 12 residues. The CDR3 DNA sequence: TGTGCCAGCAACAGGGAAAACACTGAAGCTTTCTTT. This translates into CASNRENTEAFF.

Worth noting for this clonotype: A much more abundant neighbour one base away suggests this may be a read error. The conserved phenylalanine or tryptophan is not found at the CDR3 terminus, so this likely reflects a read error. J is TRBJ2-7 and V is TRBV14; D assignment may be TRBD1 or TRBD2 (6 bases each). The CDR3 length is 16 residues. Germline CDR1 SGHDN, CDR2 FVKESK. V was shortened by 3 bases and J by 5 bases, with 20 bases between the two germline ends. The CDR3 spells CASSQTIRRGRDEQYL. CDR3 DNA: TGTGCCAGCAGCCAGACCATAAGACGGGGGCGGGACGAGCAGTACCTC.

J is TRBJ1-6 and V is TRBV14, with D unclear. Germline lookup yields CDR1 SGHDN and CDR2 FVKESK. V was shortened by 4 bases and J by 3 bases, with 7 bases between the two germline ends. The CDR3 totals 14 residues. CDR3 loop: CASSRKVYNSPLHF. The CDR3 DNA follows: TGTGCCAGCAGCCGAAAAGTCTATAATTCACCCCTCCACTTT. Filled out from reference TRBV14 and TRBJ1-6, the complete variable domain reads EAGVTQFPSHSVIEKGQTVTLRCDPISGHDNLYWYRRVMGKEIKFLLHFVKESKQDESGMPNNRFLAERTGGTYSTLKVQPAELEDSGVYFCASSRKVYNSPLHFGNGTRLTVT.

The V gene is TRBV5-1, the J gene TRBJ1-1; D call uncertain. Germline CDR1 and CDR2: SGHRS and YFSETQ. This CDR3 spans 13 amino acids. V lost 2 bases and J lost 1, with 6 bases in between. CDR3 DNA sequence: TGCGCCAGCAGCTTCCACCCGAACACTGAAGCTTTCTTT. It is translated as CASSFHPNTEAFF.